This T cell receptor (beta chain) comes out of a study of blood T cell repertoires in COVID-19. Study details: The study drew acute and convalescent COVID-19 samples from the United States, Italy and Spain. In each case, the material was cDNA or gDNA derived from T cells, B-cell-depleted T cells, or PBMCs.

The germline V gene encodes CDR1 SGHRS and CDR2 YFSETQ. CDR3 length equals 14 residues. With 1 base removed from V and 5 bases from J, the gap between germline ends came to 10 bases. Study processing details: Quantification of nucleated cells was approximated via reference gene primer amplification. The repertoire was sequenced with immunoSEQ multiplex PCR; TCRdb's copy has only in-frame clones and lacks some. Clonal size and the V and J genes are those of that table, whereas D and trimming came from the DNA. Of approximately 140,000 clones listed, about four fifths were seen once; the top ten hold around 10%.

The sequenced sample was peripheral blood. The rearrangement joins TRBV5-1 to TRBJ2-1; D remains unclear. The clonotype comes from a woman aged 80 or over in a cohort sampled during active or convalescent COVID-19. CDR3 in amino acids: CASSLTTPNNEQFF. CDR3 in DNA: TGCGCCAGCAGCTTGACTACACCGAACAATGAGCAGTTCTTC.